Shown below are 16 T cell receptor beta chains from a single sample sequenced in a study of blood T cell repertoires in COVID-19. Here immunoSEQ multiplex PCR was the method, and the copy in TCRdb shows in-frame clones only, minus some. The sample consists of a few hundred thousand clones, more than 70% of them appearing once. Sequencing used peripheral blood. Every receptor here comes from a woman aged 25-40 years with COVID-19, enrolled during active disease.

The rearrangement uses TRBV10-3 and TRBJ1-3, with D uncertain. The CDR3 consists of 11 residues. Trimming cost V 11 bases and J 8 bases, with 13 bases left between them. Germline assignment: CDR1 ENHRY and CDR2 SYGVKD. The CDR3 DNA sequence: TGTGCCTCTGGCACGGGTGACACCATATATTTT. Its translation is CASGTGDTIYF.

V and J are TRBV5-1 and TRBJ2-3, with 7 bases aligning to TRBD1. This CDR3 has 16 residues. V lost 4 bases, J lost 0 bases, and 8 bases stayed unmatched. From germline, CDR1 is SGHRS and CDR2 YFSETQ. The CDR3 sequence is CASSTGTAISTDTQYF. CDR3 coding DNA: TGCGCCAGCAGCACGGGGACAGCAATAAGCACAGATACGCAGTATTTT. Filled out from reference TRBV5-1 and TRBJ2-3, the complete variable domain reads KAGVTQTPRYLIKTRGQQVTLSCSPISGHRSVSWYQQTPGQGLQFLFEYFSETQRNKGNFPGRFSGRQFSNSRSEMNVSTLELGDSALYLCASSTGTAISTDTQYFGPGTRLTVL.

This clone has just a few counts. The V and J genes are TRBV6-8 and TRBJ1-1; TRBD1 aligns across 9 bases. Germline V gene lookup returns CDR1 MNHGY and CDR2 SAAAGT. The CDR3 is 16 amino acids. Unmatched junction bases numbered 11, after V lost 4 bases and J lost 5 bases. CDR3 DNA: TGTGCCAGCAGTTGGACAGGGGTGCAAGAATTGACTGAAGCTTTCTTT. It yields the protein CASSWTGVQELTEAFF.

The chain carries TRBV7-9 and TRBJ1-2; D unresolved. This CDR3 region has 15 residues. Trimming shortened V by 1 base and J by 0 bases, and 9 bases separated the two germline ends. Germline lookup yields CDR1 SEHNR and CDR2 FQNEAQ (reference sequence). CDR3 DNA sequence: TGTGCCAGCAGCTTAGTGGAGGCCCCTAACTATGGCTACACCTTC. Protein: CASSLVEAPNYGYTF. Full variable domain (missing parts from reference TRBV7-9 and TRBJ1-2): DTGVSQNPRHKITKRGQNVTFRCDPISEHNRLYWYRQTLGQGPEFLTYFQNEAQLEKSRLLSDRFSAERPKGSFSTLEIQRTEQGDSAMYLCASSLVEAPNYGYTFGSGTRLTVV.

This rearrangement joins TRBV2 to TRBJ2-7; D possibly corresponds to TRBD1 (7 bases). Trimming took 0 bases from V and 5 from J, leaving 14 bases between them. Per the germline V gene, CDR1 is SNHLY and CDR2 is FYNNEI. The CDR3 covers 15 residues. The CDR3 DNA follows: TGTGCCAGCAGTGAAGCGCCCAGGGGGGTGGACGAGCAGTACTTC. Its protein product is CASSEAPRGVDEQYF.

The rearrangement uses TRBV5-1 and TRBJ2-3; TRBD2 agrees at 7 bases. The CDR3 extends over 16 amino acids. Germline V gene sequence: CDR1 SGHRS, CDR2 YFSETQ. V was clipped by 4 bases and J by 0 bases; unmatched bases: 8. The CDR3 reads CASSPRSGRSTDTQYF. Here the CDR3 DNA reads TGCGCCAGCAGCCCCCGTAGCGGGCGAAGCACAGATACGCAGTATTTT.

The genes are TRBV6-5 and TRBJ1-1; 10 bases align to TRBD1. The CDR3 sequence is 15 residues long. Per germline, CDR1 MNHEY and CDR2 SVGAGI. After removal of 0 bases from V and 6 bases from J, the junction contained 4 bases not matched to a gene. The CDR3 is CASSYSRQGAAEAFF. CDR3 in DNA: TGTGCCAGCAGTTACTCGAGACAGGGGGCGGCTGAAGCTTTCTTT.

There are a few counts of this clone. This rearrangement joins TRBV27 to TRBJ2-1, with D perhaps matching TRBD1 (6 bases). The germline V gene encodes CDR1 MNHEY and CDR2 SMNVEV (reference sequence). Deletions cut 3 bases from V and 4 bases from J, with 10 bases between. CDR3 size: 14 residues. The CDR3 DNA sequence: TGTGCCAGCAGTTTCGGACAGCTGTACAATGAGCAGTTCTTC. Translation: CASSFGQLYNEQFF.

This chain uses TRBV3-1 (or the pseudogene TRBV3-2) with TRBJ2-1; 7 bases agree with TRBD2. CDR3 length equals 14 residues. V lost 7 bases to trimming and J lost 5 bases; unmatched junction nucleotides: 8. The V gene's germline CDR1 is LGHDT and CDR2 YNNKEL (reference sequence). The CDR3 loop reads CASTPASGHNEQFF. The DNA of the CDR3 is TGTGCCAGCACCCCGGCTAGCGGCCACAATGAGCAGTTCTTC.

The chain employs TRBV11-2 and TRBJ1-2; D is possibly TRBD1 (6 bases). CDR3 length: 15 residues. Germline V gene lookup returns CDR1 SGHAT and CDR2 FQNNGV. V was pared by 5 bases and J by 7 bases, with 20 bases between. CDR3 amino acids: CASSPATGYVSGYTF. DNA of the CDR3: TGTGCCAGCAGCCCAGCTACAGGGTATGTCTCTGGCTACACCTTC.

The J gene is TRBJ1-1, the V gene TRBV3-1 (or the pseudogene TRBV3-2); TRBD1 might be the D (6 bases). The CDR3 runs 12 residues. V was clipped by 1 base and J by 11 bases, with 11 bases between them. Germline V gene sequence: CDR1 LGHDT, CDR2 YNNKEL (reference sequence). The CDR3 region has the DNA TGTGCCAGCAGCCAAGGAAGGGACACCGCTTTCTTT. Translated: CASSQGRDTAFF.

The chain uses TRBV4-3 and TRBJ2-3; D ambiguous. The V gene lost 1 base and the J gene lost 5 bases, with 4 bases spanning the gap. Germline values: CDR1 LGHNA, CDR2 YSLEER. The CDR3 covers 12 residues. This chain's CDR3 is CASSQARDTQYF. CDR3 nucleotides: TGCGCCAGCAGCCAAGCTAGAGATACGCAGTATTTT.

This CDR3 reads CASSQDLAGITDTQYF. In DNA, the CDR3 is TGTGCCAGCAGCCAAGACCTAGCGGGAATTACAGATACGCAGTATTTT. The chain links TRBV14 to TRBJ2-3, with TRBD2 matching 9 bases. V shed 0 bases and J 3 bases; nucleotides not matched to a gene: 4. The CDR3 runs to 16 residues. The V gene's germline CDR1 is SGHDN and CDR2 FVKESK.

In its sample, this clone was seen once. This chain uses TRBV11-2 with TRBJ1-2; D remains unclear. V was pared by 3 bases and J by 3 bases, with 14 bases between. This CDR3 is 15 amino acids long. Germline CDR1 reads SGHAT; CDR2 reads FQNNGV. DNA for the CDR3: TGTGCCAGCAGCTTGCAGAGAACTACCTACTATGGCTACACCTTC. Translated, it gives CASSLQRTTYYGYTF. The variable domain in full, completed from reference TRBV11-2 and TRBJ1-2, reads EAGVAQSPRYKIIEKRQSVAFWCNPISGHATLYWYQQILGQGPKLLIQFQNNGVVDDSQLPKDRFSAERLKGVDSTLKIQPAKLEDSAVYLCASSLQRTTYYGYTFGSGTRLTVV.

J is TRBJ2-3 and V is TRBV5-1, with 9 positions matching TRBD2. CDR1 and CDR2 (germline): SGHRS, YFSETQ. V dropped 6 bases and J dropped 0; count of bases not matched to a gene: 8. The CDR3 spans 16 residues. CDR3 amino acids: CASTRAGGTSTDTQYF. The CDR3 DNA reads TGCGCCAGCACCAGGGCGGGGGGGACTAGCACAGATACGCAGTATTTT.

The V gene is TRBV2, the J gene TRBJ2-7; 11 bases are a match to TRBD1. Germline lookup yields CDR1 SNHLY and CDR2 FYNNEI. With 8 bases clipped from V and 7 bases from J, the junction kept 4 bases outside the gene matches. This CDR3 is built from 12 residues. CDR3 nucleotide sequence: TGTGCCAGCGGACAGGGGGCGAGGGAGCAGTACTTC. Translating gives CASGQGAREQYF.